This TCR beta chain derives from a study of blood T cell repertoires in COVID-19. This clone was seen once. V lost 2 bases to trimming and J lost 8 bases, with 9 bases between them. Looked up from germline, CDR1 is SNHLY and CDR2 is FYNNEI. The length of the CDR3 is 12 residues. As handled by the study authors: Reference gene primer amplification yielded estimated nucleated cell counts. Generated by immunoSEQ multiplex PCR, the TCRdb table keeps only in-frame clones and is missing some. D and trimming come from the DNA, and the V and J calls and clone size come from that table. The sample lists about 150,000 clones, about 90% seen once, with about 4% in the top ten.

The chain links TRBV2 to TRBJ1-1; D remains unclear. The sequencing input was peripheral blood. This receptor was identified in a woman aged 60-70 years with active or convalescent COVID-19. The DNA for the CDR3 is TGTGCCAGCAGTGAAAGGCCAGGAGAAGCTTTCTTT. Encoded protein: CASSERPGEAFF.